A selection of T cell receptor beta chains follows, all from one sample in a study of T cells in tuberculosis. Only in-frame clones appear in the TCRdb table, and some are missing; sequencing was by immunoSEQ multiplex PCR. This table holds approximately 60,000 clones, approximately 80% found once. Sequenced: CD1b-GMM tetramer-negative cells sorted from PBMCs. Receptor source: an adult woman with latent tuberculosis. CDR3s include the opening cysteine and the closing phenylalanine or tryptophan. D genes are given only for firm matches. Where a row states a size, it is once, few, many or the class of an expanded clone; other rows omit it.

clone_size: NA; j_call: TRBJ1-2; d_call: TRBD1; v_call: TRBV19; cdr3_nt: TGTGCCAGTAGTCCCCAGGGGGGTAGCTATGGCTACACCTTC; cdr3_aa: CASSPQGGSYGYTF
clone_size: NA; j_call: TRBJ2-5; d_call: TRBD2; v_call: TRBV10-3; cdr3_nt: TGTGCCATCAGTGAGTCGCGGTTAGGGACTAGCGGGCAAGAGACCCAGTACTTC; cdr3_aa: CAISESRLGTSGQETQYF
clone_size: NA; j_call: TRBJ2-7; d_call: NA; v_call: TRBV5-1; cdr3_nt: TGCGCCAGCAGCGCGGGCCTAGACGGCTACGAGCAGTACTTC; cdr3_aa: CASSAGLDGYEQYF
clone_size: NA; j_call: TRBJ2-7; d_call: NA; v_call: TRBV27; cdr3_nt: TGTGCCAGCAGTTTAGGGCAGCTACGCGTGCAGTACTTC; cdr3_aa: CASSLGQLRVQYF
clone_size: NA; j_call: TRBJ1-2; d_call: TRBD1; v_call: TRBV29-1; cdr3_nt: TGCAGCGTCCAGACAGGGGGCGGCTATGGCTACACCTTC; cdr3_aa: CSVQTGGGYGYTF
clone_size: NA; j_call: TRBJ1-6; d_call: NA; v_call: TRBV28; cdr3_nt: TGTGCCAGCAGTTTTCAGGGTTATAATTCACCCCTCCACTTT; cdr3_aa: CASSFQGYNSPLHF
clone_size: few; j_call: TRBJ2-2; d_call: TRBD2; v_call: TRBV7-8; cdr3_nt: TGTGCCAGCAGCGCAGCCAGAGGCGCGGGAGATCTCCGGGGAGCTGTTTTT; cdr3_aa: CASSAARGAGDLRGAVF
clone_size: NA; j_call: TRBJ1-2; d_call: NA; v_call: TRBV19; cdr3_nt: TGTGCCAGTAGCATAAGGGAGGGCAGAGGTGGCTACACCTTC; cdr3_aa: CASSIREGRGGYTF
clone_size: NA; j_call: TRBJ1-1; d_call: NA; v_call: TRBV7-9; cdr3_nt: TGTGCCAGCAGTTTTAACAGGGAGAGTGAAGCTTTCTTT; cdr3_aa: CASSFNRESEAFF
clone_size: NA; j_call: TRBJ2-5; d_call: TRBD1; v_call: TRBV11-2; cdr3_nt: TGTGCCAGCAGTTCTGGACAGGGGTACCAAGAGACCCAGTACTTC; cdr3_aa: CASSSGQGYQETQYF
clone_size: NA; j_call: TRBJ2-7; d_call: TRBD1; v_call: TRBV28; cdr3_nt: TGTGCCAGCAGGGTACCGGGACAGGGGTTGCACGAGCAGTACTTC; cdr3_aa: CASRVPGQGLHEQYF
clone_size: NA; j_call: TRBJ2-3; d_call: NA; v_call: TRBV4-1; cdr3_nt: TGCGCCAGCAGCCAAGATCTAGGGGCGAGAGATACGCAGTATTTT; cdr3_aa: CASSQDLGARDTQYF
clone_size: few; j_call: TRBJ1-4; d_call: TRBD1; v_call: TRBV18; cdr3_nt: TGTGCCAGCTCACCCGGGACAGGGCATAATGAAAAACTGTTTTTT; cdr3_aa: CASSPGTGHNEKLFF
clone_size: NA; j_call: TRBJ1-4; d_call: NA; v_call: TRBV5-1; cdr3_nt: TGCGCCAGCAGCTCCCAGGGCCCAAGGGCGGATGAAAAACTGTTTTTT; cdr3_aa: CASSSQGPRADEKLFF
clone_size: NA; j_call: TRBJ2-2; d_call: TRBD2; v_call: TRBV9; cdr3_nt: TGTGCCAGCAGCCCCGGACTAGCGGGAACCGGGGAGCTGTTTTTT; cdr3_aa: CASSPGLAGTGELFF
clone_size: NA; j_call: TRBJ1-2; d_call: TRBD1; v_call: TRBV29-1; cdr3_nt: TGCAGCGTTAGACCGGGACAGAACTATGGCTACACCTTC; cdr3_aa: CSVRPGQNYGYTF
clone_size: NA; j_call: TRBJ1-3; d_call: NA; v_call: TRBV29-1; cdr3_nt: TGCAGCGTTGCCCCAGCGGCAGCTGGAAACACCATATATTTT; cdr3_aa: CSVAPAAAGNTIYF
clone_size: once; j_call: TRBJ1-2; d_call: NA; v_call: TRBV27; cdr3_nt: TGTGCCAGCACTCTCCGCGGGGGGCGGTTCGATGGCTACACCTTC; cdr3_aa: CASTLRGGRFDGYTF
clone_size: few; j_call: TRBJ2-3; d_call: TRBD2; v_call: TRBV11-3; cdr3_nt: TGTGCCAGCAGCCCAGCGGGGGACGCAGATACGCAGTATTTT; cdr3_aa: CASSPAGDADTQYF
clone_size: NA; j_call: TRBJ2-3; d_call: NA; v_call: TRBV9; cdr3_nt: TGTGCCAGCAGCGTACAGGGAACAGATACGCAGTATTTT; cdr3_aa: CASSVQGTDTQYF
clone_size: NA; j_call: TRBJ2-5; d_call: TRBD1; v_call: TRBV2; cdr3_nt: TGTGCCAGCACTACTGGGACAGGGACCCAAGAGACCCAGTACTTC; cdr3_aa: CASTTGTGTQETQYF
clone_size: NA; j_call: TRBJ1-1; d_call: NA; v_call: TRBV4-1; cdr3_nt: TGCGCCAGCAGCCGACCTGGGGGGAGTGGTGCTTTCTTT; cdr3_aa: CASSRPGGSGAFF
clone_size: NA; j_call: TRBJ2-7; d_call: TRBD2; v_call: TRBV28; cdr3_nt: TGTGCCAGCAGTCCTTCGGGAGGAGGGAACTACGAGCAGTACTTC; cdr3_aa: CASSPSGGGNYEQYF
clone_size: once; j_call: TRBJ2-5; d_call: NA; v_call: TRBV7-8; cdr3_nt: TGTGCCAGCAGCTTAGGGGGACAAGTTCAAGAGACCCAGTACTTC; cdr3_aa: CASSLGGQVQETQYF
clone_size: NA; j_call: TRBJ2-7; d_call: TRBD1; v_call: TRBV18; cdr3_nt: TGTGCCAGCTCACCGGGACAGGGGAAGTCCTACGAGCAGTACTTC; cdr3_aa: CASSPGQGKSYEQYF
clone_size: NA; j_call: TRBJ1-5; d_call: TRBD1; v_call: TRBV7-2; cdr3_nt: TGTGCCAGCAGCTCGGACAGGACCAATCAGCCCCAGCATTTT; cdr3_aa: CASSSDRTNQPQHF
clone_size: NA; j_call: TRBJ2-5; d_call: TRBD2; v_call: TRBV7-7; cdr3_nt: TGTGCCAGCAGCCACCCGCCGGGGGGAAAAGAGACCCAGTACTTC; cdr3_aa: CASSHPPGGKETQYF
clone_size: NA; j_call: TRBJ1-1; d_call: NA; v_call: TRBV10-3; cdr3_nt: TGTGCCATCAGTGAAGGAGGGGAGGAGACTGAAGCTTTCTTT; cdr3_aa: CAISEGGEETEAFF
clone_size: NA; j_call: TRBJ2-1; d_call: NA; v_call: TRBV7-9; cdr3_nt: TGTGCCAGCAGCTTAGAAGGGACTTATTCCTACAATGAGCAGTTCTTC; cdr3_aa: CASSLEGTYSYNEQFF
clone_size: NA; j_call: TRBJ2-1; d_call: NA; v_call: TRBV4-1; cdr3_nt: TGCGCCAGCAGCCAAGTGGACATGGGGACTGCTTACAATGAGCAGTTCTTC; cdr3_aa: CASSQVDMGTAYNEQFF